The rows below give T cell receptor beta chains drawn from one sample of a study of blood T cell repertoires in COVID-19. Data came from immunoSEQ multiplex PCR; TCRdb stores just in-frame clones and leaves some out. The table shows around 200,000 clones, with around four fifths occurring only once. The specimen sequenced was peripheral blood. The receptors were gathered from a middle-aged man with active or convalescent COVID-19. Each CDR3 is given with its conserved first and last residue. The order of the fields is CDR3 protein, CDR3 DNA, J gene, clone size, D gene, V gene. The D gene is left open where the match is weak. Clone size is shown for a subset of rows, as once, few, many or a class of expanded clone.

CDR3: CASSGLAEETQYF; DNA: TGCGCCAGTTCTGGACTAGCGGAAGAGACCCAGTACTTC; J: TRBJ2-5; size: .; D: TRBD2; V: TRBV10-1
CDR3: CASSSGLAHTDTQYF; DNA: TGTGCCAGCAGCTCCGGACTAGCCCACACAGATACGCAGTATTTT; J: TRBJ2-3; size: .; D: TRBD2; V: TRBV7-9
CDR3: CARGDSLGTEAFF; DNA: TGTGCCAGGGGGGACAGCCTGGGTACTGAAGCTTTCTTT; J: TRBJ1-1; size: .; D: TRBD1; V: TRBV19
CDR3: CASSLLTSTDTQYF; DNA: TGTGCCAGCAGTTTACTGACTAGCACAGATACGCAGTATTTT; J: TRBJ2-3; size: .; D: .; V: TRBV27
CDR3: CASSQGGLAGGTNEQFF; DNA: TGTGCCAGCAGCCAAGGGGGACTAGCGGGAGGAACGAATGAGCAGTTCTTC; J: TRBJ2-1; size: .; D: TRBD2; V: TRBV3-1/TRBV3-2
CDR3: CASSDPGLPYNEQFF; DNA: TGTGCCAGCAGTGACCCGGGACTACCCTACAATGAGCAGTTCTTC; J: TRBJ2-1; size: .; D: TRBD2; V: TRBV25-1
CDR3: CASSETSGRVYNEQFF; DNA: TGTGCCAGCAGTGAGACTAGCGGGAGGGTCTACAATGAGCAGTTCTTC; J: TRBJ2-1; size: .; D: TRBD2; V: TRBV2
CDR3: CASSINRGSGNQPQHF; DNA: TGTGCCAGTAGTATAAACAGGGGGAGCGGCAATCAGCCCCAGCATTTT; J: TRBJ1-5; size: few; D: TRBD1; V: TRBV19
CDR3: CASGGSPLHF; DNA: TGTGCCAGCGGAGGTTCACCCCTCCACTTT; J: TRBJ1-6; size: .; D: .; V: TRBV27
CDR3: CASSLSSGTDSYEQYF; DNA: TGTGCCAGCAGTTTATCTAGCGGGACGGACTCCTACGAGCAGTACTTC; J: TRBJ2-7; size: .; D: TRBD2; V: TRBV28
CDR3: CASSWLSGKGDTQYF; DNA: TGCGCCAGCAGCTGGCTCAGCGGGAAGGGAGATACGCAGTATTTT; J: TRBJ2-3; size: .; D: TRBD2; V: TRBV4-1
CDR3: CATSPRGSADTQYF; DNA: TGTGCCACCAGTCCCCGCGGGAGTGCAGATACGCAGTATTTT; J: TRBJ2-3; size: once; D: TRBD2; V: TRBV24-1
CDR3: CASSQGTSGTGSYNEQFF; DNA: TGTGCCAGCAGCCAAGGGACTAGCGGGACTGGGTCCTACAATGAGCAGTTCTTC; J: TRBJ2-1; size: .; D: TRBD2; V: TRBV3-1/TRBV3-2